This T cell receptor (beta chain) was identified in a study of blood T cell repertoires in COVID-19. Study-level background: From T cells, B-cell-depleted T cells, or PBMCs came the material, which was cDNA or gDNA.

Between the trimmed V and J ends, which lost 0 bases and 8 bases, there was a span of 12 bases. Germline V lookup: CDR1 SGDLS, CDR2 YYNGEE. This CDR3 spans 14 amino acids. Per the authors' pipeline: Amplification of reference gene primers provided the estimated nucleated cell counts. The data were produced by immunoSEQ multiplex PCR, yet TCRdb's version contains in-frame clones alone and is incomplete. V, J and clone size are taken as reported in that table, and D and trimming were inferred from the DNA itself. The sample gives 66,000 or so clones, 70% to 90% of which show up once; approximately 6.6% is in the top ten.

The TCR sequence derives from a man aged 45-65 years with active COVID-19. The chain is built from TRBV9 and TRBJ2-1; D might be TRBD2 (5 bases). Sequencing was performed on peripheral blood. The CDR3 DNA is TGTGCCAGCAGCGTAGGTGTTACCGGGGATGAGCAGTTCTTC. Protein sequence: CASSVGVTGDEQFF.